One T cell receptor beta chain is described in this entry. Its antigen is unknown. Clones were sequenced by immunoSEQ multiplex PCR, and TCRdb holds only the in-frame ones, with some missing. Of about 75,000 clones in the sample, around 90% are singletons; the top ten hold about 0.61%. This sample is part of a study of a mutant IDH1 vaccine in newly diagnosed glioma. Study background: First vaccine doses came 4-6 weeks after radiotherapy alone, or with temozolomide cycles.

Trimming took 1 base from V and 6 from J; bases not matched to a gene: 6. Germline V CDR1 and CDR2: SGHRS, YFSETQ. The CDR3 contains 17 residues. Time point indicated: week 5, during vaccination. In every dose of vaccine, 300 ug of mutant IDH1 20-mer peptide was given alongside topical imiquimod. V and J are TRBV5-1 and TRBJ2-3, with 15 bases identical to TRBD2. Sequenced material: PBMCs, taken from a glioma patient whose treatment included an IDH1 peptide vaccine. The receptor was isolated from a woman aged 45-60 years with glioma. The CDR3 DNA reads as TGCGCCAGCAGCTTGATCGGACTAGCGGGAGGGCCGGATACGCAGTATTTT. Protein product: CASSLIGLAGGPDTQYF.